This T cell receptor (beta chain) was recorded in a study of cytomegalovirus exposure and HLA in healthy donors. Study-level points and caveats: The study designated some 180 TCR beta chains cytomegalovirus-associated.

The junction had 8 bases not matched to a gene; V was cut back by 6 bases and J by 7 bases. Germline CDR1 reads MDHEN; CDR2 reads SYDVKM. This CDR3 region has 15 residues. Produced via immunoSEQ multiplex PCR; TCRdb's table is partial and in-frame only. The data show about 95,000 clones, about 85% seen once. In regard to this clone: Its specificity is not known.

The V call is TRBV28, the J call TRBJ1-4; 10 bases map to TRBD1. The source is a man younger than 35 in good health and CMV-seropositive. The source material was PBMCs. For the CDR3, the DNA is TGTGCCAGCAGATACCGGGACAGGGGAGGTGAAAAACTGTTTTTT. Encoded protein: CASRYRDRGGEKLFF.